The text below deals with one T cell receptor (beta chain). Methods used by the authors: Filtering was not the same, since immunoSEQ gave junction-only sequences without quality scores. Only in-frame clones appear in the TCRdb table, and some are missing; sequencing was by immunoSEQ multiplex PCR. V, J and clone size derive from that table, while D and trimming were established from the DNA sequence. The sample lists about 2,200,000 clones, around 93% occurring once. This specimen belongs to a study of shared clonotypes between healthy human individuals. The naive CD8 subset, CD45RO-negative cells positively selected for CCR7, excluded terminally differentiated effector memory CD45RA+ cells. CDR1 and CDR2 from the germline V gene are SGDLS and YYNGEE. The CDR3 sequence is 17 residues long. Germline trimming cut 0 bases from V and 8 bases from J; bases unmatched to any gene: 10.

This receptor was taken from a young man in good health. Some clones in this sample may be carry-over from other donors' samples. The V gene is TRBV9, the J gene TRBJ2-1, with TRBD2 matching 11 bases. Sequencing was performed on naive CD8+ T cells from PBMCs. The CDR3 DNA sequence: TGTGCCAGCAGCGTAGGTCTAGGAGTAGCGGGAGGGGATGAGCAGTTCTTC. It yields the protein CASSVGLGVAGGDEQFF.